The T cell receptor beta chain under discussion was sequenced for a study of T cells in Graves' hyperthyroidism and ophthalmopathy. This clonotype was seen many times. This CDR3 comprises 16 residues. Per germline, CDR1 SGHDT and CDR2 YYEEEE. The junction had 11 bases not matched to a gene; V was cut back by 4 bases and J by 8 bases. Amplified TCR beta CDR3 regions came from RNA transcripts. Primed by the HTBI set, a first-round RT-PCR was run on the TCR CDR3. TCRdb reanalysed the multiplex PCR reads using MiXCR and keeps one entry per CDR3 protein. The sample has roughly 30,000 distinct CDR3 sequences, around 40% seen once; the top ten hold 10%.

Sequenced sample: blood. The rearrangement links TRBV5-6 to TRBJ1-6; 8 nucleotides agree with TRBD1. The TCR originated in a woman under 40 with Graves' hyperthyroidism. This chain's CDR3 is CASSGTGERGYSPLHF. CDR3 nucleotides: TGTGCCAGCAGCGGGACAGGCGAGAGGGGGTATTCACCCCTCCACTTT.